This TCR beta chain was documented in a study of blood T cell repertoires in COVID-19. In the study's own analysis: Quantification of nucleated cells was approximated via reference gene primer amplification. The assay was immunoSEQ multiplex PCR, and TCRdb's table has in-frame clones only and misses some. The DNA gave D and trimming, while V, J and clone size come from that table. The sample lists about 190,000 clones; roughly 80% were seen once. The source of this sequence is a woman aged 45-65 years with acute or convalescent COVID-19. Sequencing used peripheral blood.

This chain's CDR3 is CASSETGTGGPLTNEKLFF. The CDR3 DNA is TGTGCCAGTAGCGAAACCGGGACAGGGGGACCATTAACTAATGAAAAACTGTTTTTT. The V gene is TRBV19, the J gene TRBJ1-4; 11 nucleotides line up with TRBD1. After removal of 6 bases from V and 1 base from J, the junction contained 13 bases not matched to a gene. The V gene's germline CDR1 is LNHDA and CDR2 SQIVND (reference sequence). The CDR3 contains 19 residues.